Listed here are 20 T cell receptor beta chains from one sample, sequenced in a study of response to subunit inactivated influenza vaccine. Using its own MiXCR run on the RT-PCR reads, TCRdb lists one record per CDR3 protein. This table holds more than 550,000 distinct CDR3 sequences, around 11% found once. The sequences come from PBMCs from blood, collected on the day of vaccination. All receptors come from a man aged 45-65 years who received an inactivated influenza vaccine.

The chain uses TRBV20-1 and TRBJ1-2; D not certain. Deletions cut 6 bases from V and 8 bases from J, with 10 bases between. CDR1 and CDR2 from the germline V gene are DFQATT and SNEGSKA (reference sequence). CDR3 length: 10 residues. CDR3 sequence reads: CSAPLVGYTF. CDR3 DNA sequence: TGCAGTGCCCCGCTGGTAGGCTACACCTTC.

The sample holds a few counts of this clonotype. This chain connects TRBV5-1 to TRBJ2-3; D unresolved. The CDR3 consists of 14 residues. The V and J ends lost 0 bases and 6 bases respectively, with 11 bases between them. Germline loops: CDR1 SGHRS, CDR2 YFSETQ. The CDR3 DNA is TGCGCCAGCAGCTTGGCCAGTGAAACGGATACGCAGTATTTT. This encodes CASSLASETDTQYF.

The chain joins TRBV18 to TRBJ2-1; 7 bases are shared with TRBD2. V was clipped by 3 bases and J by 7 bases; unmatched bases: 18. The CDR3 consists of 18 residues. CDR1 KGHSH and CDR2 LQKENI come from the germline V gene. The DNA of the CDR3 is TGTGCCAGCTCACCCCCTAGACCCCCGGGACGGGGGGTAAATGAGCAGTTCTTC. Its protein product is CASSPPRPPGRGVNEQFF.

V gene TRBV9 combines with J gene TRBJ2-1; 9 bases line up with TRBD1. From germline, CDR1 is SGDLS and CDR2 YYNGEE. This CDR3 has 15 residues. The V segment lost 5 bases and the J segment 5 bases; nucleotides outside the gene matches: 8. The CDR3 reads CASRSGTGSHNEQFF. The CDR3 DNA sequence: TGTGCCAGCAGGTCCGGGACAGGGTCCCACAATGAGCAGTTCTTC.

This clonotype has a handful of counts. The chain uses TRBV6-1 and TRBJ1-2, with D hard to call. This CDR3 spans 13 amino acids. CDR1 is MNHNS, CDR2 SASEGT, per germline. The ends were cut back, 6 bases at V and 2 bases at J, with 10 bases in the middle. In nucleotides, the CDR3 is TGTGCCAGCAGCAAGACAAAGAACTATGGCTACACCTTC. It is translated as CASSKTKNYGYTF.

The chain links TRBV12-3 or TRBV12-4 to TRBJ2-7; D unclear. The CDR3 has 14 amino acids. V lost 2 bases to trimming and J lost 2 bases, with 10 bases between them. The DNA for the CDR3 is TGTGCCAGCAGTTTAAATGAAGGGCCCTACGAGCAGTACTTC. Its protein is CASSLNEGPYEQYF.

This clonotype has just a few counts. The CDR3 coding sequence is TGTGCCAGCAGCCAAGAAGTAGGGCGGGGGGCTCTTTGGCACAATGAGCAGTTCTTC. Its protein is CASSQEVGRGALWHNEQFF. V gene TRBV4-2 combines with J gene TRBJ2-1; 8 bases agree with TRBD2. Trimming removed 0 bases from V and 5 bases from J; junction bases left unmatched: 15. CDR1 and CDR2 (germline): LGHNA, YNFKEQ. This CDR3 has 19 residues.

At least ten counts were recorded for this clonotype. The V and J genes are TRBV25-1 and TRBJ2-1; D ambiguous. There are 13 residues in the CDR3. Trimming pared 5 bases from V and 9 bases from J, leaving 14 bases between. The germline CDR1 and CDR2 sequences are MGHDK and SYGVNS. The CDR3: CASSIGHDLEQFF. DNA of the CDR3: TGTGCCAGCAGTATCGGGCACGATCTTGAGCAGTTCTTC.

This clonotype has ten or more counts. This chain uses TRBV29-1 with TRBJ2-3; the D gene is possibly TRBD1 (6 bases). Between the trimmed V and J ends, which lost 5 bases and 3 bases, there was a span of 12 bases. The CDR3 is 13 amino acids. CDR1 is SQVTM, CDR2 ANQGSEA, per germline. The CDR3 bases are TGCAGCGTTTCACAGGGTCAGACAGATACGCAGTATTTT. This sequence encodes CSVSQGQTDTQYF.

This clonotype was detected many times. V is TRBV5-1 and J is TRBJ2-1; 10 bases map to TRBD2. This CDR3 comprises 17 residues. Germline CDR1 reads SGHRS; CDR2 reads YFSETQ. V lost 2 bases, J lost 8 bases, and 13 bases stayed unmatched. The CDR3, as DNA: TGCGCCAGCAGCTTCATCTCCACCGGGACTAGCGTCCATGAGCAGTTCTTC. This sequence encodes CASSFISTGTSVHEQFF.

This clonotype came up a few times. The chain has TRBV7-6 and TRBJ2-7, with D possibly TRBD2 on 7 matching bases. Trimming stripped 1 base from V and 2 bases from J, with 18 bases between. CDR3 length: 17 amino acids. CDR1 and CDR2 (germline): SGHVS, FNYEAQ. In DNA, the CDR3 is TGTGCCAGCAGCTTAGGTCCTGGAGGGGGGGGTCCCTACGAGCAGTACTTC. Its translation is CASSLGPGGGGPYEQYF.

The chain carries TRBV28 and TRBJ1-2; TRBD1 agrees at 7 bases. The CDR3 extends over 14 amino acids. Germline loops: CDR1 MDHEN, CDR2 SYDVKM. After removal of 10 bases from V and 6 bases from J, the junction contained 14 bases not matched to a gene. The CDR3 sequence: CATSGDSGWNGYTF. The DNA for the CDR3 is TGTGCCACCTCCGGGGACAGCGGGTGGAATGGCTACACCTTC.

V is TRBV21-1 and J is TRBJ2-3; the D call TRBD1 from the table was never checked on the DNA. TRBV21-1 is described as a pseudogene. The CDR3 spans 17 residues. CDR3 loop: CASSTEMGGRDTDTQYF. The CDR3 DNA follows: TGTGCCAGCAGCACGGAGATGGGGGGCAGGGACACAGATACGCAGTATTTT.

This clonotype was detected many times. V usage is TRBV5-1 and J usage is TRBJ2-3, with 13 bases matching TRBD2. The trim removed 2 bases at V and 4 bases at J, leaving 4 bases unmatched. The CDR3 extends over 16 amino acids. Germline V gives CDR1 SGHRS, CDR2 YFSETQ. The CDR3 here is CASSLELAGGPDTQYF. The CDR3 DNA follows: TGCGCCAGCAGCTTAGAACTAGCGGGGGGGCCAGATACGCAGTATTTT.

This clonotype came up a few times. The chain joins TRBV27 to TRBJ2-7, with D possibly TRBD1 on 6 matching bases. Germline V gene lookup returns CDR1 MNHEY and CDR2 SMNVEV (reference sequence). This CDR3 has 13 amino acids. Trimming cost V 5 bases and J 5 bases, with 13 bases left between them. The CDR3 region has the DNA TGTGCCAGCAGTAGAACAGGGTCCAACGAGCAGTACTTC. Protein: CASSRTGSNEQYF.

This clonotype was seen repeatedly, ten times or more. The chain links TRBV6-2 or TRBV6-3 to TRBJ1-1; 9 nucleotides align to TRBD1. Germline V gives CDR1 MNHEY, CDR2 SVGEGT. The ends lost 6 bases at V and 4 bases at J; junction bases unmatched: 0. This CDR3 is built from 12 residues. In DNA, the CDR3 is TGTGCCAGCAGGACAGGGGGCACTGAAGCTTTCTTT. Amino acids: CASRTGGTEAFF.

The genes are TRBV18 and TRBJ2-2; D is unresolved. The CDR3 length is 16 residues. CDR1 is KGHSH and CDR2 is LQKENI in the germline V gene. V lost 2 bases and J lost 4, with 14 bases in between. As DNA, the CDR3 is TGTGCCAGCTCACCATTCGAACGGATATCCACCGGGGAGCTGTTTTTT. Residues: CASSPFERISTGELFF.

The chain uses TRBV4-2 and TRBJ2-7; TRBD2 matches at 13 bases. The CDR3 totals 16 residues. Germline V gives CDR1 LGHNA, CDR2 YNFKEQ. The junction had 6 bases not matched to a gene; V was cut back by 4 bases and J by 3 bases. The CDR3 sequence: CASSPGLAGNFYEQYF. The CDR3 DNA is TGTGCCAGCAGCCCGGGACTAGCGGGGAACTTCTACGAGCAGTACTTC.

Only a few counts were recorded for this clonotype. V gene TRBV11-2 combines with J gene TRBJ2-2; D gene unclear. Trimming took 3 bases from V and 7 from J, leaving 9 bases between them. The germline V gene encodes CDR1 SGHAT and CDR2 FQNNGV. This CDR3 comprises 13 residues. The CDR3 is CASSFRAFGELFF. The CDR3 coding sequence is TGTGCCAGCAGCTTTCGGGCCTTCGGGGAGCTGTTTTTT. Supplemented by reference TRBV11-2 and TRBJ2-2, the full variable domain reads EAGVAQSPRYKIIEKRQSVAFWCNPISGHATLYWYQQILGQGPKLLIQFQNNGVVDDSQLPKDRFSAERLKGVDSTLKIQPAKLEDSAVYLCASSFRAFGELFFGEGSRLTVL.

V is TRBV28 and J is TRBJ2-6, with D tentatively TRBD2 (6 bases). The V and J ends lost 6 bases and 0 bases respectively, with 9 bases between them. Germline CDR1 is MDHEN and CDR2 is SYDVKM. The length of the CDR3 is 15 residues. The CDR3, as DNA: TGTGCCAGCAGAGCGGGTGCCTCTGGGGCCAACGTCCTGACTTTC. Its translation: CASRAGASGANVLTF.